These 25 T cell receptor beta chains came from one sample sequenced in a study of response to subunit inactivated influenza vaccine. TCRdb itself ran the RT-PCR reads through MiXCR, one entry per CDR3 protein. The sample shows hundreds of thousands of distinct CDR3 sequences, 22% of them seen only once. Sequenced material: PBMCs from blood, taken around 22 months after vaccination. These receptors came from a man between 50 and 70 years old who received an inactivated influenza vaccine.

This CDR3 is CSASGQGGTDTQYF. CDR3 in DNA: TGCAGTGCTAGCGGTCAGGGGGGGACAGATACGCAGTATTTT. The V gene is TRBV20-1, the J gene TRBJ2-3, with D perhaps assigned TRBD1 or TRBD2 (7 bases each). Germline CDR1 DFQATT, CDR2 SNEGSKA (reference sequence). Trimming stripped 3 bases from V and 3 bases from J, with 13 bases between. This CDR3 is built from 14 residues.

The gene calls are TRBV7-9 and TRBJ2-5; D may be TRBD1 (5 bases). V lost 3 bases and J 5 bases, leaving 16 bases between the germline ends. This CDR3 has 15 residues. Germline-derived CDR1 and CDR2 are SEHNR and FQNEAQ (reference sequence). CDR3 sequence: CASSFTPGLLETQYF. The CDR3 nucleotides are TGTGCCAGCAGCTTCACCCCAGGGCTACTGGAGACCCAGTACTTC.

J is TRBJ1-1 and V is TRBV20-1, with D possibly TRBD1 on 5 matching bases. The ends were cut back, 1 base at V and 2 bases at J, with 11 bases in the middle. CDR3 length: 14 residues. In germline, CDR1 is DFQATT, CDR2 SNEGSKA (reference sequence). CDR3 loop: CSARAGGPNTEAFF. In DNA, the CDR3 is TGCAGTGCTAGAGCCGGGGGACCCAACACTGAAGCTTTCTTT.

This chain uses TRBV19 with TRBJ1-1, with no clear D. Germline lookup yields CDR1 LNHDA and CDR2 SQIVND (reference sequence). The CDR3 sequence is 13 residues long. Trimming removed 3 bases at V and 1 base at J, with 6 bases between. As DNA, the CDR3 is TGTGCCAGTAGTATCGGTCAGAACACTGAAGCTTTCTTT. Translated, it gives CASSIGQNTEAFF.

V is TRBV7-6 and J is TRBJ2-5, with D uncertain. Germline V gene data show CDR1 as SGHVS and CDR2 as FNYEAQ. Trimming pared 2 bases from V and 2 bases from J, leaving 9 bases between. There are 14 residues in the CDR3. DNA for the CDR3: TGTGCCAGCAGCTTAAGAGGCCAACAAGAGACCCAGTACTTC. Translating gives CASSLRGQQETQYF.

This clonotype turned up a few times. This chain links TRBV28 with TRBJ2-4, with D possibly being TRBD1 (6 bases). CDR3 length: 16 residues. Germline V gene lookup returns CDR1 MDHEN and CDR2 SYDVKM. Trimming removed 3 bases from V and 2 bases from J, with 14 bases in between. The CDR3 reads CASSFADSLTKNIQYF. Here the CDR3 DNA reads TGTGCCAGCAGTTTTGCGGACAGTCTAACCAAAAACATTCAGTACTTC.

The V call is TRBV20-1, the J call TRBJ2-7, with 11 bases fitting TRBD2. V was clipped by 0 bases and J by 3 bases; unmatched bases: 4. Germline CDR1 DFQATT, CDR2 SNEGSKA (reference sequence). The CDR3 sequence is 15 residues long. The CDR3 DNA sequence: TGCAGTGCTAGAGATCATAGCGGGAGGGTCTACGAGCAGTACTTC. Translating it yields CSARDHSGRVYEQYF.

The chain couples TRBV7-2 to TRBJ2-3; D remains unclear. Looked up from germline, CDR1 is SGHTA and CDR2 is FQGNSA. V was trimmed by 5 bases and J by 4 bases, leaving 13 bases between them. The CDR3 is 14 residues long. The CDR3 loop is CASSRRATSDTQYF. The CDR3 DNA sequence: TGTGCCAGCAGCCGACGGGCGACTTCAGATACGCAGTATTTT.

The gene calls are TRBV5-4 and TRBJ1-2; TRBD1 matches at 8 bases. CDR1 and CDR2 (germline): SGHNT, YYREEE (reference sequence). Germline trimming cut 4 bases from V and 6 bases from J; bases unmatched to any gene: 8. The CDR3 runs to 14 residues. CDR3 in amino acids: CASSPRGRWDGYTF. CDR3 in DNA: TGTGCCAGCAGCCCCAGGGGGCGCTGGGATGGCTACACCTTC.

The chain is built from TRBV29-1 and TRBJ1-2, with TRBD1 identical over 12 bases. Germline-derived CDR1 and CDR2 are SQVTM and ANQGSEA. With V trimmed by 0 bases and J by 7 bases, 6 bases remained unmatched. This CDR3 has 15 residues. The CDR3 sequence is CSVEDPGQGAGGYTF. CDR3 bases: TGCAGCGTTGAAGATCCGGGACAGGGGGCGGGTGGCTACACCTTC.

This clonotype has more than one count but fewer than ten. This rearrangement joins TRBV7-9 to TRBJ2-2; D possibly corresponds to TRBD1 (6 bases). Germline V gene data show CDR1 as SEHNR and CDR2 as FQNEAQ (reference sequence). The ends were cut back, 7 bases at V and 10 bases at J, with 16 bases in the middle. This CDR3 has 13 residues. CDR3 sequence reads: CASNNQGSEELFF. The CDR3 bases are TGTGCCAGCAATAACCAGGGGTCCGAGGAGCTGTTTTTT. The variable domain in full, with the rest retrieved from reference TRBV7-9 and TRBJ2-2, is DTGVSQNPRHKITKRGQNVTFRCDPISEHNRLYWYRQTLGQGPEFLTYFQNEAQLEKSRLLSDRFSAERPKGSFSTLEIQRTEQGDSAMYLCASNNQGSEELFFGEGSRLTVL.

The chain is built from TRBV5-5 and TRBJ1-2, with a weak D call TRBD1 (6 bases). Looked up from germline, CDR1 is SGHKS and CDR2 is YYEKEE (reference sequence). CDR3 size: 16 residues. V was pared by 0 bases and J by 6 bases, with 18 bases between. The CDR3 here is CASSLGYTGQGNGYTF. DNA of the CDR3: TGTGCCAGCAGCTTGGGGTATACGGGGCAGGGGAATGGCTACACCTTC.

This clonotype was detected ten times or more. The rearrangement joins TRBV6-5 to TRBJ1-1; 9 bases match TRBD1. CDR1 is MNHEY and CDR2 is SVGAGI in the germline V gene. The ends lost 8 bases at V and 4 bases at J; junction bases unmatched: 20. This CDR3 has 18 residues. The DNA for the CDR3 is TGTGCCAGCTTAACTACAAGGGAATACAGGGGGCGCAGCACTGAAGCTTTCTTT. Its protein is CASLTTREYRGRSTEAFF.

The chain couples TRBV11-2 to TRBJ2-7, with TRBD2 as a possible D gene (6 bases). This CDR3 spans 14 amino acids. Trimming took off 3 bases at V and 0 bases at J, with 9 bases between the two ends. The V gene's germline CDR1 is SGHAT and CDR2 FQNNGV. CDR3 protein: CASSFRTISYEQYF. In DNA form, the CDR3 reads TGTGCCAGCAGCTTCAGGACTATCTCCTACGAGCAGTACTTC.

This clonotype was observed a few times. DNA of the CDR3: TGTGCCAGCAGCTTATGGCGGGGACAGGGGGATGGCTACACCTTC. Encoded protein: CASSLWRGQGDGYTF. The genes are TRBV4-2 and TRBJ1-2, with 11 bases identical to TRBD1. After removal of 5 bases from V and 6 bases from J, the junction contained 8 bases not matched to a gene. The CDR3 has 15 residues. Germline CDR1 LGHNA, CDR2 YNFKEQ.

This clonotype was recorded a few times. The chain employs TRBV29-1 and TRBJ2-1; 8 nucleotides line up with TRBD1. Germline values: CDR1 SQVTM, CDR2 ANQGSEA. V trimming: 8 bases; J trimming: 4 bases; junction bases outside the gene matches: 4. The CDR3 runs to 12 residues. The CDR3 protein is CSTRTGYNEQFF. DNA of the CDR3: TGCAGCACTAGGACAGGGTACAATGAGCAGTTCTTC.

The sample holds a few counts of this clonotype. The chain links TRBV4-2 to TRBJ2-3, with D uncertain. This CDR3 has 14 amino acids. Germline loops: CDR1 LGHNA, CDR2 YNFKEQ. Between the trimmed V and J ends, which lost 1 base and 1 base, there was a span of 6 bases. The CDR3 DNA is TGTGCCAGCAGCCAAGTAGAAGGCACAGATACGCAGTATTTT. It codes for CASSQVEGTDTQYF.

The chain carries TRBV5-1 and TRBJ1-4, with D perhaps TRBD1 (6 bases). There are 15 residues in the CDR3. The germline gives CDR1 SGHRS, CDR2 YFSETQ. Trimming removed 4 bases at V and 8 bases at J, with 18 bases between. DNA for the CDR3: TGCGCCAGCAGCGGAACAGGGAACACCGGGGAAAAACTGTTTTTT. Translation: CASSGTGNTGEKLFF.

This chain connects TRBV4-2 to TRBJ1-5; D possibly corresponds to TRBD1 (6 bases). Trimming stripped 0 bases from V and 4 bases from J, with 19 bases between. The germline V gene encodes CDR1 LGHNA and CDR2 YNFKEQ. There are 18 residues in the CDR3. The CDR3, as DNA: TGTGCCAGCAGCCAAGATCTTTGGGGACACTTAGGGAATCAGCCCCAGCATTTT. Translated: CASSQDLWGHLGNQPQHF.

This clonotype was observed a few times. The V and J genes are TRBV4-1 and TRBJ1-5, with TRBD1 as a possible D gene (6 bases). The CDR3 runs to 16 residues. Trimming cost V 1 base and J 4 bases, with 14 bases left between them. From germline, CDR1 is MGHRA and CDR2 YSYEKL. CDR3 loop: CASSQVEGGENQPQHF. CDR3 nucleotide sequence: TGCGCCAGCAGCCAAGTTGAGGGGGGAGAAAATCAGCCCCAGCATTTT.

This clonotype was detected many times. This chain connects TRBV3-1 to TRBJ2-7; D is uncertain. CDR3 length: 14 amino acids. V was pared by 1 base and J by 1 base, with 8 bases between. Germline CDR1 is LGHDT and CDR2 is YNNKEL (reference sequence). The CDR3 DNA sequence: TGTGCCAGCAGCCAAGGCCGGAGATCCTACGAGCAGTACTTC. As protein: CASSQGRRSYEQYF.

This clonotype appeared many times. As DNA, the CDR3 is TGTGCCAGCAGGACCGGCACTGAAGCTTTCTTT. This translates into CASRTGTEAFF. The chain links TRBV11-2 to TRBJ1-1; D uncertain. From germline, CDR1 is SGHAT and CDR2 FQNNGV. Between the trimmed V and J ends, which lost 6 bases and 4 bases, there was a span of 6 bases. The CDR3 covers 11 residues.

This clonotype was observed a few times. The chain joins TRBV5-4 to TRBJ1-3, with D perhaps matching TRBD1 (5 bases). Looked up from germline, CDR1 is SGHNT and CDR2 is YYREEE (reference sequence). The V gene lost 2 bases and the J gene lost 2 bases, with 23 bases spanning the gap. The CDR3 spans 19 residues. CDR3 region: CASSLGARGYSSAGNTIYF. The CDR3 DNA follows: TGTGCCAGCAGCTTAGGGGCTAGGGGTTATTCATCTGCTGGAAACACCATATATTTT.

This clonotype has more than one count but fewer than ten. The chain has TRBV10-3 and TRBJ1-6; 9 nucleotides align to TRBD1. The CDR3 is 14 residues long. CDR1 and CDR2 (germline): ENHRY, SYGVKD. With 4 bases clipped from V and 7 bases from J, the junction kept 2 bases outside the gene matches. The CDR3 loop reads CAISVDRGNSPLHF. CDR3 sequence (DNA): TGTGCCATCAGTGTAGACAGGGGGAATTCACCCCTCCACTTT.

In the case of this clonotype: A much larger clone lies one base from this, so it may be a read error. Given the absence of the conserved phenylalanine or tryptophan at the CDR3 end, a read error is likely. This chain uses TRBV9 with TRBJ1-1; the D gene is possibly TRBD1 (6 bases). Per the germline V gene, CDR1 is SGDLS and CDR2 is YYNGEE. With 0 bases removed from V and 0 bases from J, the gap between germline ends came to 12 bases. This CDR3 is 16 amino acids long. In DNA form, the CDR3 reads TGTGCCAGCAGCGTAGGCTCGGGGGGCATGAACACTGAAGCTTTCTCT. Protein product: CASSVGSGGMNTEAFS.